The source of this T cell receptor (beta chain) is a study of T cell responses to AZD1222 COVID-19 vaccine. Profiling relied on immunoSEQ multiplex PCR, and the TCRdb table lists in-frame clones only, not all of them. The sample has just under 75,000 clones; about three quarters are singletons. Germline-derived CDR1 and CDR2 are MNHEY and SMNVEV (reference sequence). The CDR3 spans 15 residues. The V end lost 6 bases, the J end lost 7 bases, and 18 bases lay between the germline ends. The sequence was collected from an adult who received the AZD1222 COVID-19 vaccine. The rearrangement uses TRBV27 and TRBJ1-4; weak D call: TRBD1 (5 bases). Sequences were derived from peripheral blood, sampled 28 days after the second AZD1222 dose. CDR3 sequence (DNA): TGTGCCAGCAGCCGGGACTTAGGGCCCGGTGAAAAACTGTTTTTT. The encoded protein is CASSRDLGPGEKLFF.